The present T cell receptor (beta chain) was sequenced within a study of T-cell memory formation after mild COVID-19. Study-wide background: TCR clusters were mostly donor specific.

After 5'RACE with constant-segment primers, TCR alpha and TCR beta cDNA libraries carrying sample barcodes and UMIs were obtained. TCRdb fed the 5' RACE reads into MiXCR, producing one record per CDR3 protein. The table records approximately 440,000 distinct CDR3 sequences, around 19% of them present only once. V was pared by 3 bases and J by 1 base, with 13 bases between. The CDR3 contains 16 residues. The germline gives CDR1 SGHNT, CDR2 YYREEE (reference sequence). On this clonotype: Its target is not known.

Study-wide results and caveats: Cross-reactive memory appears to have joined, as suggested by some responding clones showing up in pre-infection memory. Clones contracting over day 15 to 85 were CD4/CD8 balanced, with later expanders leaning CD4+.

Material: PBMCs or a T cell subset sorted from them (not recorded which). The gene calls are TRBV5-4 and TRBJ2-2; D tentatively reads TRBD1 or TRBD2 (5 bases each). The sequence derives from an adult woman who had mild COVID-19 (a few samples of this study predate the infection). Cell type and time point are not known. The CDR3 protein is CASSSPEGRNTGELFF. As DNA, the CDR3 is TGTGCCAGCAGCTCGCCCGAGGGGAGGAACACCGGGGAGCTGTTTTTT.